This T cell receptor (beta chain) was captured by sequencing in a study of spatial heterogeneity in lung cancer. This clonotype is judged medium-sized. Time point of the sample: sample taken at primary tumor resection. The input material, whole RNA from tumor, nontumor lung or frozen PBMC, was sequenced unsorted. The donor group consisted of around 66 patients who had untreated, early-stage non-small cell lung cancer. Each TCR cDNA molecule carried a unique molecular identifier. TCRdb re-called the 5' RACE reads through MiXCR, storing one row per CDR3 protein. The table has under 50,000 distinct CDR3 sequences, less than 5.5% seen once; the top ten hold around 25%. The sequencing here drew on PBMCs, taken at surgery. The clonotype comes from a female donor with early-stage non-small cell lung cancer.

The CDR3 reads CASSQDADSYEQYF. The DNA for the CDR3 is TGTGCCAGCAGCCAAGACGCAGACTCCTACGAGCAGTACTTC. V usage is TRBV4-2 and J usage is TRBJ2-7; D is unresolved. Trimming took off 0 bases at V and 0 bases at J, with 6 bases between the two ends. The germline V gene has CDR1 LGHNA and CDR2 YNFKEQ. The CDR3 length is 14 residues.